Each of the 8 T cell receptor beta chains below was sequenced from the same sample in a study of T-cell reconstitution after alpha-beta-depleted transplantation in children. TCRbeta library preparation incorporated unique molecular identifiers. Using its own MiXCR run on the PCR reads, TCRdb lists one record per CDR3 protein. The table shows fewer than 750,000 distinct CDR3 sequences, with over 20% occurring only once. The specimen was PBMCs, collected before TCRalphabeta/CD19-depleted stem cell transplant. The origin of the receptors is a boy under three years old with Wiskott-Aldrich syndrome, due to receive a stem cell transplant.

This clonotype turned up a few times. The rearrangement uses TRBV4-3 and TRBJ1-4, with no clear D. V was shortened by 0 bases and J by 4 bases, with 12 bases between the two germline ends. Germline V gene sequence: CDR1 LGHNA, CDR2 YSLEER. The CDR3 is made up of 16 amino acids. The CDR3 is CASSQDSRVLNEKLFF. The CDR3 DNA is TGCGCCAGCAGCCAAGATAGTCGGGTTCTTAATGAAAAACTGTTTTTT.

This rearrangement joins TRBV3-1 to TRBJ2-1, with no clear D. The CDR3 spans 13 residues. CDR1 LGHDT and CDR2 YNNKEL come from the germline V gene (reference sequence). V was clipped by 3 bases and J by 6 bases, with 9 bases between them. CDR3 sequence (DNA): TGTGCCAGCAGCCACCTAGGTGTCAATGAGCAGTTCTTC. It is translated as CASSHLGVNEQFF.

The rearrangement uses TRBV7-3 and TRBJ2-7; TRBD2 aligns across 9 bases. The CDR3 runs 15 residues. Trimming removed 2 bases from V and 4 bases from J; junction bases left unmatched: 6. CDR1 and CDR2 (germline): SGHTA, FQGTGA. This CDR3 is CASSLAGGPLYEQYF. As DNA, the CDR3 is TGTGCCAGCAGCTTAGCGGGAGGGCCTCTTTACGAGCAGTACTTC.

The CDR3 here is CAWSGGTAITDTQYF. CDR3 in DNA: TGTGCCTGGAGCGGGGGGACTGCGATCACAGATACGCAGTATTTT. The chain employs TRBV30 and TRBJ2-3; TRBD2 matches 7 bases. Trimming cost V 3 bases and J 2 bases; bases outside gene matches: 8. Germline values: CDR1 GTSNPN, CDR2 SVGIG (reference sequence). The CDR3 has 15 residues.

Only a few counts were recorded for this clonotype. This sequence joins TRBV6-1 and TRBJ2-4; no clear D. The CDR3 sequence is 13 residues long. V shed 4 bases and J shed 0 bases, with 4 bases lying between them. Per germline, CDR1 MNHNS and CDR2 SASEGT. CDR3 in DNA: TGTGCCAGCAGTGTCGGAGCCAAAAACATTCAGTACTTC. Its protein product is CASSVGAKNIQYF.

The gene calls are TRBV4-1 and TRBJ2-7, with 10 bases fitting TRBD2. V trimming: 1 base; J trimming: 3 bases; junction bases outside the gene matches: 6. The germline V gene encodes CDR1 MGHRA and CDR2 YSYEKL. There are 16 residues in the CDR3. CDR3 nucleotides: TGCGCCAGCAGCCAAGTACTAGCGGGAATCGGCTACGAGCAGTACTTC. Its protein is CASSQVLAGIGYEQYF.

V is TRBV28 and J is TRBJ2-4; 7 bases match TRBD1. J was trimmed by 5 bases and V by 6 bases; bases with no gene match: 10. Germline loops: CDR1 MDHEN, CDR2 SYDVKM. This CDR3 has 15 residues. In DNA form, the CDR3 reads TGTGCCAGCAGAGCACAGGGGTCTTTCCAAAACATTCAGTACTTC. Translation gives CASRAQGSFQNIQYF. The whole variable domain, filled in from reference TRBV28 and TRBJ2-4, reads DVKVTQSSRYLVKRTGEKVFLECVQDMDHENMFWYRQDPGLGLRLIYFSYDVKMKEKGDIPEGYSVSREKKERFSLILESASTNQTSMYLCASRAQGSFQNIQYFGAGTRLSVL.

This clonotype has a handful of counts. This sequence joins TRBV28 and TRBJ2-4; TRBD2 might be the D (8 bases). CDR3 length equals 21 residues. The germline CDR1 and CDR2 sequences are MDHEN and SYDVKM. V lost 3 bases, J lost 2 bases, and 29 bases lay in between. CDR3 bases: TGTGCCAGCAGTTTCGGTCTAGGCGGGAGGCCCAGGGGGGACACCAAAAACATTCAGTACTTC. Its protein product is CASSFGLGGRPRGDTKNIQYF.